Below are 29 T cell receptor beta chains sequenced from a single sample in a study of T cell repertoires in cytomegalovirus infection (dated by TCRdb to about 2019). The sequencer listed for this sample is Illumina HiSeq 1500. The public reads were quality trimmed at Q25 with fastp and then assembled into clones with MiXCR by TCRdb, keeping productive beta chains. Entries that share a CDR3 protein sequence are merged under the most common genes and DNA. The sample table lists approximately 630,000 distinct CDR3 sequences, 20% to 25% of them with a count of one. The biggest ten clones account for roughly 8% of the sample. The sample comprised CD8+ T cells from PBMCs. Receptors originate from a human donor in good health (CMV status not recorded). Some clones in this sample may be carry-over from other donors' samples.

This clonotype was seen ten or more times. The chain employs TRBV7-9 and TRBJ2-1; TRBD2 is a possible D gene (5 bases). The V gene's germline CDR1 is SEHNR and CDR2 FQNEAQ (reference sequence). V lost 5 bases, J lost 8 bases, and 16 bases lay in between. There are 14 residues in the CDR3. CDR3 protein: CASSVGSPRDEQFF. CDR3 DNA: TGTGCCAGCAGCGTAGGGTCTCCGAGGGATGAGCAGTTCTTC.

This clonotype was recorded a few times. This chain joins TRBV6-2 or TRBV6-3 and TRBJ1-5; D perhaps matches TRBD1 (5 bases). The germline V and J ends were trimmed by 6 bases and 1 base, with 10 bases remaining between them. The CDR3 runs to 14 residues. CDR1 MNHEY and CDR2 SVGEGT come from the germline V gene. CDR3 amino acids: CASSWDRSNQPQHF. CDR3 bases: TGTGCCAGCAGCTGGGACCGAAGCAATCAGCCCCAGCATTTT.

This clonotype has a count of ten or more. V usage is TRBV6-6 and J usage is TRBJ2-1, with TRBD1 matching over 7 bases. Germline values: CDR1 MNHNY, CDR2 SVGAGI (reference sequence). V trimming: 5 bases; J trimming: 3 bases; junction bases outside the gene matches: 7. The CDR3 runs 15 residues. CDR3 region: CASSLSGTDYNEQFF. CDR3 nucleotides: TGTGCCAGCAGTCTATCCGGGACAGACTACAATGAGCAGTTCTTC.

The chain has TRBV6-5 and TRBJ1-4; 11 nucleotides agree with TRBD1. The ends lost 0 bases at V and 8 bases at J; junction bases unmatched: 8. Germline V gene sequence: CDR1 MNHEY, CDR2 SVGAGI. This CDR3 has 17 amino acids. The CDR3 nucleotides are TGTGCCAGCAGTTACTCGAGGTGGACAGGGGGCAAGGAAAAACTGTTTTTT. Encoded protein: CASSYSRWTGGKEKLFF.

There are a few counts of this clonotype. The V call is TRBV25-1, the J call TRBJ1-1; no firm D call. Per the germline V gene, CDR1 is MGHDK and CDR2 is SYGVNS. V lost 7 bases to trimming and J lost 0 bases, with 9 bases between them. The length of the CDR3 is 13 residues. This chain's CDR3 is CASNDGLNTEAFF. The CDR3 nucleotides are TGTGCCAGCAACGACGGACTGAACACTGAAGCTTTCTTT. The full variable domain, with the rest looked up from reference TRBV25-1 and TRBJ1-1, is EADIYQTPRYLVIGTGKKITLECSQTMGHDKMYWYQQDPGMELHLIHYSYGVNSTEKGDLSSESTVSRIRTEHFPLTLESARPSHTSQYLCASNDGLNTEAFFGQGTRLTVV.

The chain joins TRBV10-3 to TRBJ2-1, with 10 bases aligning to TRBD1. This CDR3 contains 19 residues. Germline assignment: CDR1 ENHRY and CDR2 SYGVKD. V was pared by 4 bases and J by 4 bases, with 16 bases of the junction left unmatched. CDR3: CAISGGTGELPEEYNEQFF. In nucleotides, the CDR3 is TGTGCCATCAGTGGCGGGACAGGGGAACTCCCGGAGGAATACAATGAGCAGTTCTTC.

The V and J genes are TRBV5-6 and TRBJ1-5, with D maybe TRBD1 (5 bases). The CDR3 spans 14 residues. CDR1 and CDR2 from the germline V gene are SGHDT and YYEEEE. V shed 0 bases and J shed 6 bases, with 10 bases lying between them. The CDR3 region is CASSLGGGLQPQHF. In nucleotides, the CDR3 is TGTGCCAGCAGCTTGGGCGGGGGTCTTCAGCCCCAGCATTTT. The variable domain in full, with the rest retrieved from reference TRBV5-6 and TRBJ1-5, is DAGVTQSPTHLIKTRGQQVTLRCSPKSGHDTVSWYQQALGQGPQFIFQYYEEEERQRGNFPDRFSGHQFPNYSSELNVNALLLGDSALYLCASSLGGGLQPQHFGDGTRLSIL.

This clonotype turned up a few times. The chain employs TRBV19 and TRBJ2-6; 7 bases match TRBD1. The CDR3 totals 18 residues. V lost 5 bases and J lost 2; bases outside the gene matches: 12. Germline values: CDR1 LNHDA, CDR2 SQIVND (reference sequence). The CDR3 region has the DNA TGTGCCAGTAGTGTTCCGGGACAGTACCTTCCTGGGGCCAACGTCCTGACTTTC. Translated, it gives CASSVPGQYLPGANVLTF.

This clonotype showed up many times. This chain joins TRBV7-2 and TRBJ2-5; D unclear. The CDR3 totals 15 residues. The germline CDR1 and CDR2 sequences are SGHTA and FQGNSA. Trimming took off 4 bases at V and 4 bases at J, with 16 bases between the two ends. The DNA of the CDR3 is TGTGCCAGCAGCTGGACGGACGGCCGCCGAGAGACCCAGTACTTC. It specifies CASSWTDGRRETQYF.

This clonotype was detected once. The V call is TRBV6-2 or TRBV6-3, the J call TRBJ2-7; D might be TRBD2 (6 bases). This CDR3 has 13 amino acids. V dropped 7 bases and J dropped 7 bases, with 17 bases sitting between them. Germline CDR1 and CDR2: MNHEY and SVGEGT. The CDR3 DNA reads TGTGCCAGCATCACCGGAGGGACGGGGGAGCAGTACTTC. This translates into CASITGGTGEQYF.

This clonotype has more than one count but fewer than ten. The chain links TRBV10-3 to TRBJ2-7; D ambiguous. This CDR3 has 12 residues. Germline V lookup: CDR1 ENHRY, CDR2 SYGVKD. Trimming stripped 7 bases from V and 0 bases from J, with 7 bases between. DNA of the CDR3: TGTGCCATCAAGGGCAGCTCCTACGAGCAGTACTTC. Amino acids: CAIKGSSYEQYF.

The chain combines TRBV7-8 with TRBJ2-2; 9 nucleotides agree with TRBD2. Germline V lookup: CDR1 SGHVS, CDR2 FQNEAQ. The CDR3 is 18 residues long. The V gene end was trimmed by 4 bases and the J gene end by 9 bases; junction bases not matched to a gene: 18. CDR3 amino acids: CASSSYAERGASGWELFF. The CDR3 DNA sequence: TGTGCCAGCAGCTCCTACGCCGAGCGGGGGGCTTCCGGGTGGGAGCTGTTTTTT.

A few counts support this clonotype. The chain couples TRBV19 to TRBJ2-1; possible D gene TRBD1, 6 bases. Germline values: CDR1 LNHDA, CDR2 SQIVND (reference sequence). The CDR3 is made up of 12 amino acids. Trimming left V 10 bases short and J 11 bases short, with 18 bases between. The CDR3 here is CATQDSRVQQFF. CDR3 nucleotide sequence: TGTGCCACCCAGGACAGTCGCGTCCAGCAGTTCTTC.

This clonotype was observed many times. The gene calls are TRBV12-3 or TRBV12-4 and TRBJ2-2, with a tentative D call TRBD2 (5 bases). The CDR3 contains 16 residues. V lost 6 bases, J lost 6 bases, and 20 bases lay in between. CDR3 region: CASRRAGEFSAGELFF. The CDR3, as DNA: TGTGCCAGCAGGAGGGCCGGGGAGTTTTCGGCCGGGGAGCTGTTTTTT.

V usage is TRBV20-1 and J usage is TRBJ2-1; the match to TRBD2 covers 13 bases. The CDR3 consists of 18 residues. Germline loops: CDR1 DFQATT, CDR2 SNEGSKA (reference sequence). Trimming took 7 bases from V and 5 from J; bases not matched to a gene: 17. The CDR3 loop is CSVPPGLAGYNRNNEQFF. The CDR3 coding sequence is TGCAGTGTTCCGCCGGGACTAGCGGGGTACAACCGAAACAATGAGCAGTTCTTC.

This clonotype was counted a few times. The CDR3 nucleotides read TGTGCCAGCAGCTTCGTGTGGGGCGCGGGCTACACCTTC. Translating gives CASSFVWGAGYTF. The rearrangement links TRBV14 to TRBJ1-2, with D tentatively TRBD1 (5 bases). Between the trimmed V and J ends, which lost 5 bases and 8 bases, there was a span of 15 bases. Germline V gene lookup returns CDR1 SGHDN and CDR2 FVKESK. The CDR3 covers 13 residues.

The chain links TRBV20-1 to TRBJ1-2; D is uncertain. Trimming took 0 bases from V and 4 from J, leaving 3 bases between them. Germline V gene data show CDR1 as DFQATT and CDR2 as SNEGSKA (reference sequence). The CDR3 loop spans 11 amino acids. The CDR3 bases are TGCAGTGCTAGAGATCCCTATGGCTACACCTTC. Protein sequence: CSARDPYGYTF.

Many counts were recorded for this clonotype. As DNA, the CDR3 is TGTGCCAGCAGTTTAAGGGCGGGGGGGCTAGCGACAGATACGCAGTATTTT. This translates into CASSLRAGGLATDTQYF. The chain couples TRBV28 to TRBJ2-3, with 9 nucleotides matching TRBD2. The length of the CDR3 is 17 residues. Germline lookup yields CDR1 MDHEN and CDR2 SYDVKM. J gave up 3 bases and V 2 bases, and 9 bases lay outside the gene matches.

The rearrangement joins TRBV20-1 to TRBJ2-1, with 9 bases identical to TRBD1. This CDR3 comprises 16 residues. The ends lost 6 bases at V and 0 bases at J; junction bases unmatched: 9. Germline CDR1 and CDR2: DFQATT and SNEGSKA (reference sequence). Here the CDR3 reads CSAPGQGHRSYNEQFF. DNA for the CDR3: TGCAGTGCCCCGGGACAGGGTCATCGCTCCTACAATGAGCAGTTCTTC.

This clonotype occurred a few times. The gene calls are TRBV7-9 and TRBJ2-7; 7 nucleotides line up with TRBD1. The germline V gene encodes CDR1 SEHNR and CDR2 FQNEAQ (reference sequence). The CDR3 runs 16 residues. With V trimmed by 4 bases and J by 3 bases, 12 bases remained unmatched. The CDR3 here is CASSYTTGILGYEQYF. The CDR3 DNA reads TGTGCCAGCAGCTACACGACAGGGATCTTAGGCTACGAGCAGTACTTC.

This CDR3 is CATSRDLGADTQYF. Here the CDR3 DNA reads TGTGCCACCAGCAGAGATTTGGGGGCGGATACGCAGTATTTT. The genes are TRBV15 and TRBJ2-3, with D possibly TRBD1 on 6 matching bases. The CDR3 loop spans 14 amino acids. Germline V gives CDR1 LNHNV, CDR2 YYDKDF (reference sequence). V lost 0 bases, J lost 6 bases, and 10 bases lay in between.

The chain links TRBV7-9 to TRBJ1-2; D gene uncertain. In germline, CDR1 is SEHNR, CDR2 FQNEAQ (reference sequence). There are 12 residues in the CDR3. V lost 8 bases and J lost 8, with 15 bases in between. CDR3 bases: TGTGCCAGCTGGTGGGGTGCTTCGGGCTACACCTTC. Protein: CASWWGASGYTF.

This chain joins TRBV5-1 and TRBJ1-1; TRBD1 matches 10 bases. The CDR3 loop spans 19 amino acids. The trim removed 2 bases at V and 0 bases at J, leaving 13 bases unmatched. Germline CDR1 reads SGHRS; CDR2 reads YFSETQ. CDR3 bases: TGCGCCAGCAGCTTAGAGCCCGGACAGGGGGATTGGGTGAACACTGAAGCTTTCTTT. Translating it yields CASSLEPGQGDWVNTEAFF.

The J gene is TRBJ2-7, the V gene TRBV29-1, with TRBD2 as a possible D gene (6 bases). The CDR3 totals 15 residues. CDR1 and CDR2 from the germline V gene are SQVTM and ANQGSEA. The germline V and J ends were trimmed by 1 base and 0 bases, with 13 bases remaining between them. The CDR3 spells CSVEGTGVSSYEQYF. The CDR3 DNA reads TGCAGCGTTGAAGGTACGGGGGTCAGCTCCTACGAGCAGTACTTC.

This chain connects TRBV28 to TRBJ2-3, with 7 bases that match TRBD1. Trimming at V came to 9 bases and at J to 0 bases, leaving 6 bases not matched to a gene. Germline V CDR1 and CDR2: MDHEN, SYDVKM. This CDR3 is built from 14 residues. The CDR3 protein is CASTPDRSTDTQYF. CDR3 nucleotides: TGTGCCAGTACGCCGGACAGGAGCACAGATACGCAGTATTTT. Using reference TRBV28 and TRBJ2-3 for the parts outside the CDR3, the full variable domain is DVKVTQSSRYLVKRTGEKVFLECVQDMDHENMFWYRQDPGLGLRLIYFSYDVKMKEKGDIPEGYSVSREKKERFSLILESASTNQTSMYLCASTPDRSTDTQYFGPGTRLTVL.

To note about this clonotype: An end of the junction does not agree with germline; a read error may underlie this. The CDR3 here is CTSGHTNTEAFF. In DNA form, the CDR3 reads TGTACCAGTGGACACACGAACACTGAAGCTTTCTTT. The V call is TRBV19, the J call TRBJ1-1; a weak D match, TRBD1 (5 bases). CDR1 and CDR2 (germline): LNHDA, SQIVND (reference sequence). The CDR3 has 12 amino acids.

The rearrangement links TRBV28 to TRBJ2-6; D gene ambiguous. V dropped 0 bases and J dropped 0 bases, with 18 bases sitting between them. From germline, CDR1 is MDHEN and CDR2 SYDVKM. The CDR3 length is 20 residues. The DNA for the CDR3 is TGTGCCAGCAGTTTATGGGGCCTCACGCCGGTAGGCTCTGGGGCCAACGTCCTGACTTTC. Protein product: CASSLWGLTPVGSGANVLTF.

This clonotype was seen at least ten times. V usage is TRBV7-2 and J usage is TRBJ1-1, with D unresolved. Germline V gene sequence: CDR1 SGHTA, CDR2 FQGNSA. CDR3 length equals 13 residues. V lost 5 bases to trimming and J lost 6 bases, with 13 bases between them. The CDR3 spells CASSPIPRAEAFF. The CDR3 DNA follows: TGTGCCAGCAGCCCGATTCCTAGGGCTGAAGCTTTCTTT.

Worth noting for this clonotype: A much larger clonotype is one base distant, so this may be a read error. This chain joins TRBV7-9 and TRBJ1-2; weak D call: TRBD1 (5 bases). The CDR3 extends over 15 amino acids. CDR1 and CDR2 (germline): SEHNR, FQNEAQ (reference sequence). The CDR3 region has the DNA TGTGCCAGCAGGCCACCCACACAGGCGACGGACTTCTACATCTTC. This codes for CASRPPTQATDFYIF.